This entry describes one TCR beta chain. Germline loops: CDR1 SGDLS, CDR2 YYNGEE. V gave up 0 bases and J gave up 1 base, with 14 bases separating them. CDR3 length: 16 amino acids. The data were obtained in a study of blood T cell repertoires in COVID-19. The overall study: Acute and convalescent COVID-19 specimens originated in the United States, Italy and Spain. PBMCs, B-cell-depleted T cells, or T cells were the source of the cDNA or gDNA that made up the material.

In the original processing: Nucleated cell number was recorded as an estimate derived from reference gene primer amplification. The protocol was immunoSEQ multiplex PCR, while the TCRdb copy is restricted to in-frame clones and leaves out a portion. The V and J calls and clone size were taken over from that table, and D and trimming were inferred from the DNA. Among about 190,000 clones, under 85% were seen once, and the ten largest hold approximately 6.1%. The rearrangement uses TRBV9 and TRBJ2-7, with a weak D call TRBD2 (6 bases). The specimen was peripheral blood. This TCR came from a woman aged 40 to 49 with acute or convalescent COVID-19. CDR3 DNA sequence: TGTGCCAGCAGCGTAGAAGCGGGCGTCCGATCCTACGAGCAGTACTTC. Its translation is CASSVEAGVRSYEQYF.